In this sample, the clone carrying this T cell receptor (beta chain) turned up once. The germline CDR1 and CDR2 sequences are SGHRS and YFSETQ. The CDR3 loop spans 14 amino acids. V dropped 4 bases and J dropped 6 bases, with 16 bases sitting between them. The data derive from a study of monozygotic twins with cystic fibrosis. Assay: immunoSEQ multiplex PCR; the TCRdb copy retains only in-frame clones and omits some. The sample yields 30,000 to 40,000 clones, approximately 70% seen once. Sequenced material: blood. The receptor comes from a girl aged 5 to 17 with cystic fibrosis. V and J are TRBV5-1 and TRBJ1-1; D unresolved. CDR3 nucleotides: TGCGCCAGCAGCGGAGGTAGTTATTCATCTGAAGCTTTCTTT. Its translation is CASSGGSYSSEAFF.